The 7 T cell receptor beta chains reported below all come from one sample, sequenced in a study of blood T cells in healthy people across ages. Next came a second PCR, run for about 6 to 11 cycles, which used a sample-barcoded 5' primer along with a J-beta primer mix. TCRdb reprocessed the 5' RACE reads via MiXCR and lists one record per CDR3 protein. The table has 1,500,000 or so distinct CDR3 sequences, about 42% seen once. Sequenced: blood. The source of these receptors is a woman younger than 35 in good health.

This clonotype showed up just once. The CDR3 region is CASSRLAGHYGYTF. CDR3 bases: TGTGCCAGCAGTCGGCTTGCTGGGCACTATGGCTACACCTTC. J is TRBJ1-2 and V is TRBV7-2; D gene unclear. Trimming removed 6 bases from V and 3 bases from J, with 14 bases in between. Germline V gene data show CDR1 as SGHTA and CDR2 as FQGNSA. This CDR3 is 14 amino acids long.

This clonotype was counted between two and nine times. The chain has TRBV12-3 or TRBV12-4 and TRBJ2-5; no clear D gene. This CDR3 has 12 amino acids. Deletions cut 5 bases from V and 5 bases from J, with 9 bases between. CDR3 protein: CASSRQMETQYF. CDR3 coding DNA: TGTGCCAGCAGTCGACAAATGGAGACCCAGTACTTC.

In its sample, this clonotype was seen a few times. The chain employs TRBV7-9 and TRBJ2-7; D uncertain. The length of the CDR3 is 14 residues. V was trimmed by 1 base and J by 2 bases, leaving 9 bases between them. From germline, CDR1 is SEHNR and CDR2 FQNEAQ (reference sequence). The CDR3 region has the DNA TGTGCCAGCAGCTTAGTCGCTATACCCTACGAGCAGTACTTC. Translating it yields CASSLVAIPYEQYF.

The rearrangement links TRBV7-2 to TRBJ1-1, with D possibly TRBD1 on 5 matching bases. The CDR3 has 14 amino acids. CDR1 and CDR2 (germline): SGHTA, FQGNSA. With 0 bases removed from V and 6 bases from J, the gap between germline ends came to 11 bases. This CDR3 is CASSLALRGSEAFF. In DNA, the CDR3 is TGTGCCAGCAGCTTAGCGCTGAGGGGCTCTGAAGCTTTCTTT.

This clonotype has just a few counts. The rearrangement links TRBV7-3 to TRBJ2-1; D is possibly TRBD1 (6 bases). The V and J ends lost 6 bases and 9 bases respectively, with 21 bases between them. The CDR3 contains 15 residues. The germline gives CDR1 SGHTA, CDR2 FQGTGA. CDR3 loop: CASSQGPGSFIEQFF. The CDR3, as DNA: TGTGCCAGCAGTCAGGGGCCAGGGTCTTTTATTGAGCAGTTCTTC.

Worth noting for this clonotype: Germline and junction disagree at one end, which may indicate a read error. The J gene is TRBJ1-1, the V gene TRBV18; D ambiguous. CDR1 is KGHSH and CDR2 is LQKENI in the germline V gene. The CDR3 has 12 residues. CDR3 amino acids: CASAPIGSEAFF. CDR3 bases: TGTGCCAGCGCACCGATCGGGAGTGAAGCTTTCTTT.

As DNA, the CDR3 is TGCAGCGTTGAAAGGTGGAGAGGCTACGAGCAGTACTTC. Its protein is CSVERWRGYEQYF. The chain has TRBV29-1 and TRBJ2-4; no clear D. The J call is uncertain, as TRBJ2-7 better fits the DNA end. Germline assignment: CDR1 SQVTM and CDR2 ANQGSEA. CDR3 size: 13 residues.